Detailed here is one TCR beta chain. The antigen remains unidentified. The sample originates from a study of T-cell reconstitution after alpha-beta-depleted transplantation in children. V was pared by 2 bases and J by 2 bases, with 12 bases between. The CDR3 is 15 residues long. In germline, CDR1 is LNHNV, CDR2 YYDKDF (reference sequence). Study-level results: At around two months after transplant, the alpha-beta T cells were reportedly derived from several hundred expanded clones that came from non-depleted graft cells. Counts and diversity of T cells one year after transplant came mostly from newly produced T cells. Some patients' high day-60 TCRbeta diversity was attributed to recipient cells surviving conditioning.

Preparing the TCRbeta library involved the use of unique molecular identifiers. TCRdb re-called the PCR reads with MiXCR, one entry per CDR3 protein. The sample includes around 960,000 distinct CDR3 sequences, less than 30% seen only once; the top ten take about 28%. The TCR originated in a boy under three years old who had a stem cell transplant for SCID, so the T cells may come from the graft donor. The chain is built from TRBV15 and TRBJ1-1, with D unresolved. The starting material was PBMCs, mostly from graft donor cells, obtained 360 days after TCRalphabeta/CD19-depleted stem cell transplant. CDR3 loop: CATSRSPTSNTEAFF. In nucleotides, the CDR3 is TGTGCCACCAGCAGAAGCCCCACAAGTAACACTGAAGCTTTCTTT.